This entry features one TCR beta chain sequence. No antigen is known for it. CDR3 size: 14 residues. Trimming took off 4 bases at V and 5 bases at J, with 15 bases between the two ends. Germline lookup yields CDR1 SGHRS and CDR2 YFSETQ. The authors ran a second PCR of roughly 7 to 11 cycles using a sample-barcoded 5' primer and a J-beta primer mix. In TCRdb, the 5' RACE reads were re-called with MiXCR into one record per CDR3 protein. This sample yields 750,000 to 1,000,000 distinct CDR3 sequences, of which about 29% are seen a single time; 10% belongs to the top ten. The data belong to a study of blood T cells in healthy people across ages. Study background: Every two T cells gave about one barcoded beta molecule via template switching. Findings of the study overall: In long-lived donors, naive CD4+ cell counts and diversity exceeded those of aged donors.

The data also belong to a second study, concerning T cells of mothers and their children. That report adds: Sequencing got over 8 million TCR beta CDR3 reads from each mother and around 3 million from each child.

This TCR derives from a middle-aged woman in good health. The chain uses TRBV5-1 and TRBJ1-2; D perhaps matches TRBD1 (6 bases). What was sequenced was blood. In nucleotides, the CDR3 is TGCGCCAGCAGCCACATGGACAGTGTTTATGGCTACACCTTC. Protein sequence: CASSHMDSVYGYTF. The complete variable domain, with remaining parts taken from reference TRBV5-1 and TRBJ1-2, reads KAGVTQTPRYLIKTRGQQVTLSCSPISGHRSVSWYQQTPGQGLQFLFEYFSETQRNKGNFPGRFSGRQFSNSRSEMNVSTLELGDSALYLCASSHMDSVYGYTFGSGTRLTVV.